This T cell receptor beta chain was found in a study of blood T cell repertoires in COVID-19. Looking at the study overall: Acute and convalescent COVID-19 samples came from the United States, Italy and Spain. T cells, B-cell-depleted T cells, or PBMCs supplied cDNA or gDNA.

In the original processing: Amplification from reference gene primers served as the basis for estimated nucleated cell counts. The protocol was immunoSEQ multiplex PCR, while the TCRdb copy is restricted to in-frame clones and leaves out a portion. V and J calls plus clone size are reproduced from that table; the DNA served to infer D and trimming. This sample yields a few hundred thousand clones, of which more than 70% are seen a single time; approximately 1.5% belongs to the top ten. CDR3 size: 16 residues. The sequencing input was peripheral blood. This TCR came from a woman aged 45-60 years with acute or convalescent COVID-19. V usage is TRBV21-1 and J usage is TRBJ2-3; the DNA was not used to check the table's D call, TRBD2. TRBV21-1 is marked as a pseudogene. This chain's CDR3 is CASSKPQRENQDTQYF. The CDR3 nucleotides read TGTGCCAGCAGCAAACCCCAGCGGGAGAATCAAGATACGCAGTATTTT.